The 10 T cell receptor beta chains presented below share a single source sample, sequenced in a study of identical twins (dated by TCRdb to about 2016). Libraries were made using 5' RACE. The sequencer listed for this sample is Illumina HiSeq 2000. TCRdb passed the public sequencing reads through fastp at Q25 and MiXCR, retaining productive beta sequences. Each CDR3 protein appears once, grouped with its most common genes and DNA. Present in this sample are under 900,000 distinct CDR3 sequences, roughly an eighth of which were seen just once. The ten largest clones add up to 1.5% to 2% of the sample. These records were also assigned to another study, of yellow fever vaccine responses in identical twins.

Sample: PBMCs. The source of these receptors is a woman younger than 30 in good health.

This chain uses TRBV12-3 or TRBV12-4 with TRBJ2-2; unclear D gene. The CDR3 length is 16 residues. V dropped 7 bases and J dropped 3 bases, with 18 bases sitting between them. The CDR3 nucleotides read TGTGCCAGCACCTCCCCCTCCGGCAGGCACACCGGGGAGCTGTTTTTT. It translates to CASTSPSGRHTGELFF.

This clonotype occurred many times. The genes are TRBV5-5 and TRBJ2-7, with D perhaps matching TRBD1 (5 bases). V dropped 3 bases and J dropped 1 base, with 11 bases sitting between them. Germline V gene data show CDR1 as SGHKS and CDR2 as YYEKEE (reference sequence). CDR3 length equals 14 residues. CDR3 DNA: TGTGCCAGCAGCTACGGCAGGGTTTCCTACGAGCAGTACTTC. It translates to CASSYGRVSYEQYF.

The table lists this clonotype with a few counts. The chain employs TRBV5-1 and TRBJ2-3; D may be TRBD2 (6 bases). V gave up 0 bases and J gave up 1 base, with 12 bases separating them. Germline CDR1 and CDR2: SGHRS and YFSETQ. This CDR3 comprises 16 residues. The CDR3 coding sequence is TGCGCCAGCAGCTTGGGGGTAGCGGCCCGCACAGATACGCAGTATTTT. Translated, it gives CASSLGVAARTDTQYF.

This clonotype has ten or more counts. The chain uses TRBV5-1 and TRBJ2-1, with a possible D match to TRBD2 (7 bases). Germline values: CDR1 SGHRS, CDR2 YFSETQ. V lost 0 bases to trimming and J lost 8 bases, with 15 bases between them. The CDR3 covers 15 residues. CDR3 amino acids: CASSLVQGTIHEQFF. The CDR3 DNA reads TGCGCCAGCAGCTTGGTCCAGGGGACTATCCATGAGCAGTTCTTC.

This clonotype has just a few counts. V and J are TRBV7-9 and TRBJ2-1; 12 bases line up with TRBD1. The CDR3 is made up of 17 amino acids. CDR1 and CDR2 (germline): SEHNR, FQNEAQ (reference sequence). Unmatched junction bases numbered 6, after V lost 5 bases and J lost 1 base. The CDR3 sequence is CASSQGQGALSYNEQFF. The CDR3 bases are TGTGCCAGCAGCCAGGGACAGGGGGCCTTATCCTACAATGAGCAGTTCTTC.

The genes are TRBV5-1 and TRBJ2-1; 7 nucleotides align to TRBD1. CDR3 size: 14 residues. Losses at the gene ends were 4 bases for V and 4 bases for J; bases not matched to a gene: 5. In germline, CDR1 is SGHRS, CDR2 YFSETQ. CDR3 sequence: CASSGGQVYNEQFF. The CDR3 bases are TGCGCCAGCAGCGGAGGACAGGTGTACAATGAGCAGTTCTTC.

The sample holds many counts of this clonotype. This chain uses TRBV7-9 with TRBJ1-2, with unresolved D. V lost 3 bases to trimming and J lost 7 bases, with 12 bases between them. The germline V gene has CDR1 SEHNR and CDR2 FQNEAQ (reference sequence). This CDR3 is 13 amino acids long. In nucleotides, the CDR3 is TGTGCCAGCAGCTTCTTAACTCTGGGTGGCTACACCTTC. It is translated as CASSFLTLGGYTF.

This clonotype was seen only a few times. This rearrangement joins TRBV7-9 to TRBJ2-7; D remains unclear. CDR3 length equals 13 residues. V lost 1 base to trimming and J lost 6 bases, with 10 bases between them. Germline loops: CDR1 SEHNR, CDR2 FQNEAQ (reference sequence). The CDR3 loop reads CASSLGFSGEQYV. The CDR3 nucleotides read TGTGCCAGCAGCTTAGGGTTCTCGGGCGAGCAGTACGTC.

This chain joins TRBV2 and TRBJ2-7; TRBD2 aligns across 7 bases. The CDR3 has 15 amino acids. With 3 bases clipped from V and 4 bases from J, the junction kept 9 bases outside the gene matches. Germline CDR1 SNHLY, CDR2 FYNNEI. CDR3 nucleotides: TGTGCCAGCAGTGAGTGGCGGGAGAGGGGTTACGAGCAGTACTTC. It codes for CASSEWRERGYEQYF.

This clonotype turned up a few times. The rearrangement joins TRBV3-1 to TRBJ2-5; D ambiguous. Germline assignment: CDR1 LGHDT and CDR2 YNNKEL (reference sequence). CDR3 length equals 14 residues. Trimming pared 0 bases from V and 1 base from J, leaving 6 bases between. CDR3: CASSQEGRQETQYF. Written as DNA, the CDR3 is TGTGCCAGCAGCCAAGAAGGGCGCCAAGAGACCCAGTACTTC.